Listed below are T cell receptor beta chains from one sample, sequenced in a study of cytomegalovirus exposure and HLA in healthy donors. Clones were sequenced by immunoSEQ multiplex PCR, and TCRdb holds only the in-frame ones, with some missing. The sample lists about 140,000 clones; over 65% were seen once. The sequenced sample consisted of PBMCs. The receptors originated from a woman aged 25 to 45 in good health and CMV-seronegative. Each CDR3 is given with its conserved first and last residue. The D gene is left open where the match is weak. Size tells how often a clone was seen (once, few, many) or the class of an expanded clone, and some rows leave it out.

>TRBV30|TRBJ2-5|few|TRBD2
CAWQSGRGGETQYF
TGTGCCTGGCAAAGCGGGAGAGGGGGGGAGACCCAGTACTTC
>TRBV6-5|TRBJ2-1|once|NA
CASSDRDSHYNEQFF
TGTGCCAGCAGCGACCGGGACTCCCACTACAATGAGCAGTTCTTC
>TRBV6-5|TRBJ1-2|NA|TRBD1
CASSSDHRGAGYTF
TGTGCCAGCAGTTCCGATCACAGGGGGGCCGGCTACACCTTC
>TRBV7-3|TRBJ2-1|NA|NA
CASSLMRGNEQFF
TGTGCCAGCAGCTTAATGAGAGGGAATGAGCAGTTCTTC
>TRBV5-1|TRBJ2-1|NA|TRBD2
CASSLAQSGTGDEQFF
TGCGCCAGCAGCTTGGCCCAAAGCGGGACTGGCGATGAGCAGTTCTTC
>TRBV25-1|TRBJ1-1|NA|NA
CASSVQGYAEAFF
TGTGCCAGCAGTGTTCAGGGGTACGCTGAAGCTTTCTTT
>TRBV28|TRBJ1-4|once|TRBD1
CASRKTGGREKLFF
TGTGCCAGCAGAAAGACAGGGGGTCGCGAAAAACTGTTTTTT
>TRBV6-1|TRBJ2-7|once|NA
CASSARNSYEQYF
TGTGCCAGCAGTGCCAGAAACTCCTACGAGCAGTACTTC
>TRBV19|TRBJ2-5|NA|TRBD1
CASRDRVSAETQYF
TGTGCCAGTAGGGACAGGGTATCGGCGGAGACCCAGTACTTC
>TRBV6-5|TRBJ1-2|NA|NA
CASSYSKGLYGYTF
TGTGCCAGCAGTTACTCGAAGGGGCTCTATGGCTACACCTTC
>TRBV11-2|TRBJ1-2|NA|NA
CASSQGSHYGYTF
TGTGCCAGCAGCCAGGGTTCCCACTATGGCTACACCTTC
>TRBV2|TRBJ1-6|NA|TRBD1
CASIPGQGGSPLHF
TGTGCCAGCATTCCGGGACAGGGGGGTTCACCCCTCCACTTT
>TRBV19|TRBJ2-3|NA|TRBD1
CASSRDRGGTDTQYF
TGTGCCAGTAGCCGGGACAGGGGGGGCACAGATACGCAGTATTTT
>TRBV2|TRBJ2-3|NA|NA
CASSEKVTGIYVTQYF
TGTGCCAGCAGTGAAAAGGTGACAGGAATCTATGTTACGCAGTATTTT
>TRBV27|TRBJ2-5|few|NA
CASSHSPRGTQYF
TGTGCCAGCAGCCATAGCCCGAGAGGGACCCAGTACTTC
>TRBV29-1|TRBJ1-2|NA|NA
CSVGLGPDYGYTF
TGCAGCGTTGGTTTGGGGCCCGATTATGGCTACACCTTC
>TRBV5-1|TRBJ2-5|NA|NA
CASSLAQQETQYF
TGCGCCAGCAGCTTGGCCCAACAAGAGACCCAGTACTTC
>TRBV19|TRBJ1-6|few|TRBD1
CASSSGTGNSPLHF
TGTGCCAGTAGTAGCGGGACAGGGAATTCACCCCTCCACTTT
>TRBV5-5|TRBJ2-5|once|TRBD2
CASSLEGLGGGDQETQYF
TGTGCCAGCAGCTTGGAAGGATTGGGCGGGGGGGACCAAGAGACCCAGTACTTC
>TRBV20-1|TRBJ1-1|few|NA
CSASWQGVAFF
TGCAGTGCTAGTTGGCAGGGTGTAGCTTTCTTT
>TRBV9|TRBJ1-3|NA|NA
CASSVGQLGNTIYF
TGTGCCAGCAGCGTTGGGCAGCTTGGAAACACCATATATTTT
>TRBV12-2|TRBJ2-3|NA|NA
CASRRTGTFTDTQYF
TGTGCAAGTCGCCGGACAGGGACTTTCACAGATACGCAGTATTTT
>TRBV10-3|TRBJ2-5|NA|NA
CAISDLGITDRQETQYF
TGTGCCATCAGTGACCTCGGGATCACGGACAGACAAGAGACCCAGTACTTC
>TRBV5-1|TRBJ2-6|NA|NA
CASSSYAGGANVLTF
TGCGCCAGCAGCAGCTATGCAGGTGGGGCCAACGTCCTGACTTTC
>TRBV28|TRBJ2-7|NA|TRBD2
CASSSGTSIHEQYF
TGTGCCAGCAGTTCCGGGACTAGTATCCACGAGCAGTACTTC
>TRBV5-1|TRBJ2-2|NA|TRBD1
CASSAGQGFTGELFF
TGCGCCAGCAGCGCCGGACAGGGATTCACCGGGGAGCTGTTTTTT
>TRBV27|TRBJ2-7|NA|NA
CASSSLDANEQYF
TGTGCCAGCAGTTCGCTAGACGCGAACGAGCAGTACTTC
>TRBV9|TRBJ2-1|NA|TRBD2
CASSAGLAEDNEQFF
TGTGCCAGCAGCGCGGGACTAGCGGAGGACAATGAGCAGTTCTTC